This TCR beta chain was obtained from a study of cytomegalovirus exposure and HLA in healthy donors. Of note for this clone: The antigen is undetermined.

The germline gives CDR1 MNHNS, CDR2 SASEGT. The CDR3 sequence is 12 residues long. After removal of 7 bases from V and 5 bases from J, the junction contained 4 bases not matched to a gene. General study points: CMV serostatus was the only immune exposure information that was available. Both high specificity and high sensitivity reportedly marked the classifier's diagnosis of cytomegalovirus status. Several of the most significant clusters appeared, in a later analysis, to be linked to common viral pathogens.

PCR involved 60 Vbeta and 13 Jbeta primers. Authors' methods: Later analysis identified tens of millions of unique TCR beta chains, 9 million to 12 million shared. Sequenced by immunoSEQ multiplex PCR; TCRdb stores in-frame clones only, minus some. V and J calls and clone size follow that table, whereas D and trimming were derived from the DNA. The sample holds some 110,000 clones; approximately 85% are singletons and the top ten take more than 1.5%. The clonotype comes from a man over 45 in good health and CMV-seronegative. Sequenced sample: PBMCs. The chain uses TRBV6-1 and TRBJ2-7, with 8 bases lining up with TRBD1. CDR3 region: CASTRTGNEQYV. In DNA, the CDR3 is TGTGCCAGCACCCGGACAGGGAACGAGCAGTACGTC.